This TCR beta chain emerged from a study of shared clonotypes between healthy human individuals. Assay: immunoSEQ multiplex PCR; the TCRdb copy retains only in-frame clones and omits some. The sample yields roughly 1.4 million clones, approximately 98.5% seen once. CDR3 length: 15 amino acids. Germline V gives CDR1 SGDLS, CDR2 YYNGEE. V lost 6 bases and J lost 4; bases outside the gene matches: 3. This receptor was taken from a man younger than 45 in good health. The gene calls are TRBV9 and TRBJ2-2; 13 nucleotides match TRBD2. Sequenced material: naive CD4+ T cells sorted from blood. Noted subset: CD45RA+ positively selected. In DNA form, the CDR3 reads TGTGCCAGCAAGGGACTAGCGGGACCCACCGGGGAGCTGTTTTTT. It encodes CASKGLAGPTGELFF. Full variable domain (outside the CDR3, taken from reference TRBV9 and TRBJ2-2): DSGVTQTPKHLITATGQRVTLRCSPRSGDLSVYWYQQSLDQGLQFLIQYYNGEERAKGNILERFSAQQFPDLHSELNLSSLELGDSALYFCASKGLAGPTGELFFGEGSRLTVL.